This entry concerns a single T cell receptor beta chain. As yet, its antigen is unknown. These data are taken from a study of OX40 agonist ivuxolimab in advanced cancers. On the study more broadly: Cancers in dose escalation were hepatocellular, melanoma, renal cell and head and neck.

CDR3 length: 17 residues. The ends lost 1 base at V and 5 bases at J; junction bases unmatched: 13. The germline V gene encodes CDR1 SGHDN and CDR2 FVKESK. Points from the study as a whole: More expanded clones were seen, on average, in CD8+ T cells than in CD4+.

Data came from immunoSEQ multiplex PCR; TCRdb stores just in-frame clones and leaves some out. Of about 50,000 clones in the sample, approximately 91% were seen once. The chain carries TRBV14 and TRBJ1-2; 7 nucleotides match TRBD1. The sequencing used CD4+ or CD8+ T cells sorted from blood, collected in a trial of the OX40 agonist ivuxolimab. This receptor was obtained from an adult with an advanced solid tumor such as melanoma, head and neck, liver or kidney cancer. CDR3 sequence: CASSQAPNRQGRYGYTF. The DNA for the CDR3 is TGTGCCAGCAGCCAAGCCCCAAACCGACAGGGTAGGTATGGCTACACCTTC.